The 24 T cell receptor beta chains below were found in one sample sequenced in a study of CD8 T cells in Susac syndrome. RNA, at 0.5 to 1 ug, was reverse transcribed with random hexamers. TCRdb analysed the immunoSEQ multiplex PCR reads with MiXCR anew, one entry per CDR3 protein. This table holds some 130,000 distinct CDR3 sequences, approximately 95% found once. The specimen was CD8+ T cells from PBMCs. Receptors originate from a human donor with Susac syndrome.

This clonotype was seen a handful of times. V is TRBV29-1 and J is TRBJ2-5; D is undetermined. Germline V gives CDR1 SQVTM, CDR2 ANQGSEA. Trimming took 5 bases from V and 2 from J, leaving 6 bases between them. The CDR3 is made up of 11 amino acids. The CDR3 here is CSVWDQETQYF. CDR3 sequence (DNA): TGCAGCGTTTGGGATCAAGAGACCCAGTACTTC.

The rearrangement joins TRBV7-9 to TRBJ2-7; 10 bases map to TRBD1. CDR3 size: 15 residues. CDR1 and CDR2 (germline): SEHNR, FQNEAQ (reference sequence). V was pared by 4 bases and J by 3 bases, with 6 bases of the junction left unmatched. The CDR3: CASSSGQGKGYEQYF. The DNA for the CDR3 is TGTGCCAGCAGCTCGGGACAGGGGAAGGGCTACGAGCAGTACTTC.

The chain is built from TRBV9 and TRBJ2-1; possible D gene TRBD2, 6 bases. The germline V gene encodes CDR1 SGDLS and CDR2 YYNGEE. The V end was cut by 4 bases, the J end by 2 bases, with 10 bases between. The CDR3 sequence is 14 residues long. CDR3 loop: CASSPTRTYNEQFF. Here the CDR3 DNA reads TGTGCCAGCAGCCCGACTAGAACCTACAATGAGCAGTTCTTC.

The chain employs TRBV4-1 and TRBJ2-7, with D possibly TRBD1 on 6 matching bases. From germline, CDR1 is MGHRA and CDR2 YSYEKL. The CDR3 is 16 residues long. V gave up 1 base and J gave up 1 base, with 14 bases separating them. Here the CDR3 reads CASSQVPGESSYEQYF. As DNA, the CDR3 is TGCGCCAGCAGCCAAGTTCCAGGGGAGAGTTCCTACGAGCAGTACTTC.

This clonotype was seen a handful of times. The chain has TRBV13 and TRBJ1-1; no firm D call. The V and J ends lost 4 bases and 1 base respectively, with 1 base between them. The germline gives CDR1 PRHDT, CDR2 FYEKMQ (reference sequence). This CDR3 region has 11 residues. For the CDR3, the DNA is TGTGCCAGCAGCTCGAACACTGAAGCTTTCTTT. Translated: CASSSNTEAFF. Variable domain in full (rest from reference TRBV13 and TRBJ1-1): AAGVIQSPRHLIKEKRETATLKCYPIPRHDTVYWYQQGPGQDPQFLISFYEKMQSDKGSIPDRFSAQQFSDYHSELNMSSLELGDSALYFCASSSNTEAFFGQGTRLTVV.

This clonotype is a singleton in its sample. The chain links TRBV12-5 to TRBJ2-7; D not resolved. Trimming cost V 5 bases and J 2 bases, with 10 bases left between them. Germline V gene lookup returns CDR1 LGHNT and CDR2 FRNRAP. The CDR3 consists of 13 residues. CDR3 residues: CASGPPETYEQYF. In nucleotides, the CDR3 is TGTGCTAGTGGTCCACCAGAAACCTACGAGCAGTACTTC.

This chain links TRBV6-6 with TRBJ1-5; D uncertain. Germline values: CDR1 MNHNY, CDR2 SVGAGI (reference sequence). The V and J ends lost 3 bases and 6 bases respectively, with 6 bases between them. CDR3 length: 12 amino acids. The CDR3 is CASSYEAQPQHF. CDR3 sequence (DNA): TGTGCCAGCAGTTATGAGGCTCAGCCCCAGCATTTT.

The chain combines TRBV9 with TRBJ1-1, with TRBD1 as a possible D gene (5 bases). This CDR3 contains 13 residues. V was trimmed by 2 bases and J by 3 bases, leaving 8 bases between them. Germline V CDR1 and CDR2: SGDLS, YYNGEE. The CDR3 protein is CASSVSGDTEAFF. For the CDR3, the DNA is TGTGCCAGCAGCGTTTCGGGGGACACTGAAGCTTTCTTT.

This clonotype has only one observation. V usage is TRBV19 and J usage is TRBJ2-7, with 11 bases identical to TRBD1. V lost 6 bases and J lost 3; bases outside the gene matches: 1. The CDR3 sequence is 13 residues long. Germline V gives CDR1 LNHDA, CDR2 SQIVND (reference sequence). The CDR3 here is CASRDRGLYEQYF. The DNA of the CDR3 is TGTGCCAGTAGGGACAGGGGGCTCTACGAGCAGTACTTC. Using reference TRBV19 and TRBJ2-7 for the parts outside the CDR3, the full variable domain is DGGITQSPKYLFRKEGQNVTLSCEQNLNHDAMYWYRQDPGQGLRLIYYSQIVNDFQKGDIAEGYSVSREKKESFPLTVTSAQKNPTAFYLCASRDRGLYEQYFGPGTRLTVT.

This chain links TRBV9 with TRBJ1-2, with D possibly being TRBD1 (5 bases). The CDR3 is 13 amino acids. Trimming pared 3 bases from V and 10 bases from J, leaving 16 bases between. Looked up from germline, CDR1 is SGDLS and CDR2 is YYNGEE. The CDR3 loop reads CASSAGRLSAYTF. The CDR3 DNA is TGTGCCAGCAGCGCGGGACGGCTGAGTGCCTACACCTTC.

This clonotype came up once. The rearrangement uses TRBV15 and TRBJ1-5; a possible D gene is TRBD1 (5 bases). The CDR3 extends over 13 amino acids. CDR1 is LNHNV and CDR2 is YYDKDF in the germline V gene (reference sequence). Trimming removed 8 bases from V and 2 bases from J, with 10 bases in between. In DNA form, the CDR3 reads TGTGCCACCCCCCAGGGAGGCAATCAGCCCCAGCATTTT. Translated, it gives CATPQGGNQPQHF. The whole variable domain, remainder taken from reference TRBV15 and TRBJ1-5, is DAMVIQNPRYQVTQFGKPVTLSCSQTLNHNVMYWYQQKSSQAPKLLFHYYDKDFNNEADTPDNFQSRRPNTSFCFLDIRSPGLGDTAMYLCATPQGGNQPQHFGDGTRLSIL.

The rearrangement links TRBV7-8 to TRBJ1-5; no clear D. The CDR3 loop spans 13 amino acids. CDR1 and CDR2 (germline): SGHVS, FQNEAQ. The germline V and J ends were trimmed by 4 bases and 1 base, with 5 bases remaining between them. The CDR3 reads CASSSGSNQPQHF. CDR3 coding DNA: TGTGCCAGCAGCTCTGGAAGCAATCAGCCCCAGCATTTT.

Written as DNA, the CDR3 is TGTGCCAGCAGCCTAGCCCCGTTTTCCGCGGGAGGGCCCACAGATACGCAGTATTTT. This codes for CASSLAPFSAGGPTDTQYF. The chain is built from TRBV3-1 and TRBJ2-3; TRBD2 agrees at 9 bases. The CDR3 runs 19 residues. V lost 4 bases and J lost 2; bases outside the gene matches: 16. From germline, CDR1 is LGHDT and CDR2 YNNKEL (reference sequence).

The genes are TRBV6-5 and TRBJ2-7; D is perhaps TRBD1 or TRBD2 (5 bases each). The CDR3 is made up of 17 amino acids. Germline values: CDR1 MNHEY, CDR2 SVGAGI. The germline V and J ends were trimmed by 2 bases and 0 bases, with 17 bases remaining between them. The CDR3: CASSYPRGTPISYEQYF. Here the CDR3 DNA reads TGTGCCAGCAGTTACCCCCGGGGCACACCCATCTCCTACGAGCAGTACTTC.

J is TRBJ1-5 and V is TRBV5-1; D is possibly TRBD1 (5 bases). The ends were cut back, 0 bases at V and 6 bases at J, with 10 bases in the middle. This CDR3 spans 14 amino acids. The germline gives CDR1 SGHRS, CDR2 YFSETQ. For the CDR3, the DNA is TGCGCCAGCAGCTTGGTCCGGGACGGTCAGCCCCAGCATTTT. Its translation: CASSLVRDGQPQHF.

This chain uses TRBV4-1 with TRBJ1-5, with 8 bases fitting TRBD1. With V trimmed by 4 bases and J by 4 bases, 6 bases remained unmatched. This CDR3 has 15 residues. Germline assignment: CDR1 MGHRA and CDR2 YSYEKL. The CDR3 region has the DNA TGCGCCAGCAGCCTCAATAGACAGGGGAATCAGCCCCAGCATTTT. It yields the protein CASSLNRQGNQPQHF.

This chain joins TRBV20-1 and TRBJ2-2; D unresolved. The CDR3 spans 13 residues. Per the germline V gene, CDR1 is DFQATT and CDR2 is SNEGSKA (reference sequence). Between the trimmed V and J ends, which lost 1 base and 3 bases, there was a span of 6 bases. DNA of the CDR3: TGCAGTGCTAGAGCGCCCGACACCGGGGAGCTGTTTTTT. Its protein product is CSARAPDTGELFF.

V gene TRBV6-5 combines with J gene TRBJ2-1; unclear D gene. Germline lookup yields CDR1 MNHEY and CDR2 SVGAGI. The V gene lost 7 bases and the J gene lost 1 base, with 8 bases spanning the gap. This CDR3 comprises 13 residues. The chain's CDR3 is CASTIGSYNEQFF. The DNA of the CDR3 is TGTGCCAGCACTATCGGGTCCTACAATGAGCAGTTCTTC.

The rearrangement uses TRBV7-2 and TRBJ1-5; D gene ambiguous. Germline V CDR1 and CDR2: SGHTA, FQGNSA. CDR3 length equals 17 residues. Trimming removed 5 bases at V and 7 bases at J, with 24 bases between. The CDR3 bases are TGTGCCAGCAGCCCCGGTTGGGTACCGTTAGGAGGGCAGCCCCAGCATTTT. Its translation is CASSPGWVPLGGQPQHF.

The chain combines TRBV6-2 or TRBV6-3 with TRBJ2-7; no clear D gene. Germline lookup yields CDR1 MNHEY and CDR2 SVGEGT. Trimming shortened V by 5 bases and J by 7 bases, and 9 bases separated the two germline ends. CDR3 length: 11 residues. The CDR3: CASSHQLEQYF. The CDR3, as DNA: TGTGCCAGCAGTCACCAATTGGAGCAGTACTTC.

This clonotype was seen a few times. This chain links TRBV4-1 with TRBJ2-7, with 10 bases aligning to TRBD2. CDR1 is MGHRA and CDR2 is YSYEKL in the germline V gene. This CDR3 comprises 14 residues. The J segment lost 2 bases and the V segment lost 5 bases, leaving 3 bases of the junction unmatched. CDR3 protein: CASSGTSETYEQYF. CDR3 DNA sequence: TGCGCCAGCAGCGGGACTAGCGAGACCTACGAGCAGTACTTC.

The chain employs TRBV13 and TRBJ2-6, with D maybe TRBD2 (6 bases). CDR1 and CDR2 (germline): PRHDT, FYEKMQ (reference sequence). The CDR3 is made up of 15 amino acids. V lost 6 bases and J lost 0, with 9 bases in between. The CDR3 here is CASRTGSSGANVLTF. The CDR3 nucleotides are TGTGCCAGCAGGACCGGGAGCTCTGGGGCCAACGTCCTGACTTTC.

The chain joins TRBV5-1 to TRBJ2-2; TRBD1 agrees at 12 bases. J gave up 5 bases and V 4 bases, and 6 bases lay outside the gene matches. Germline-derived CDR1 and CDR2 are SGHRS and YFSETQ. This CDR3 region has 16 residues. CDR3: CASSDRDRGLTGELFF. CDR3 coding DNA: TGCGCCAGCAGCGACCGGGACAGGGGGCTTACCGGGGAGCTGTTTTTT.

This sequence joins TRBV4-1 and TRBJ2-1; 12 bases are shared with TRBD2. The V segment lost 2 bases and the J segment 2 bases; nucleotides outside the gene matches: 13. Germline values: CDR1 MGHRA, CDR2 YSYEKL. The CDR3 extends over 20 amino acids. Here the CDR3 DNA reads TGCGCCAGCAGCCAATCCAGCTCGACTAGCGGGAGAGCTACCTACAATGAGCAGTTCTTC. Translating gives CASSQSSSTSGRATYNEQFF.